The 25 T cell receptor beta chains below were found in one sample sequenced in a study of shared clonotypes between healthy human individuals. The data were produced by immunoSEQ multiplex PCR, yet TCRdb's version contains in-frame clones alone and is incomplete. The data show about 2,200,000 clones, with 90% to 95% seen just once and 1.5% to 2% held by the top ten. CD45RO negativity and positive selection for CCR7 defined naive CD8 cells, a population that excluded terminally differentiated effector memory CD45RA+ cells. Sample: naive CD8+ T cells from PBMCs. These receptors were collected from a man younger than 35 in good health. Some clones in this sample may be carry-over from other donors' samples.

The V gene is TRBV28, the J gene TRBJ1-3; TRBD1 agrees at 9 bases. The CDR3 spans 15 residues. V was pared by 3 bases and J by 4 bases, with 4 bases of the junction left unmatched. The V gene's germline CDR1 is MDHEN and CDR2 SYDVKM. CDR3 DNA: TGTGCCAGCAGTTTCGGGACAGGGTTAGGAAACACCATATATTTT. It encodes CASSFGTGLGNTIYF.

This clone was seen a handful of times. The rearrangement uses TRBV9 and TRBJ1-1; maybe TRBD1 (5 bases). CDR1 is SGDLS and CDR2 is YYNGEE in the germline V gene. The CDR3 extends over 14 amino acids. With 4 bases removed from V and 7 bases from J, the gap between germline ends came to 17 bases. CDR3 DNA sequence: TGTGCCAGCAGCCTCTACCGGGACGGTGTTGAAGCTTTCTTT. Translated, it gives CASSLYRDGVEAFF. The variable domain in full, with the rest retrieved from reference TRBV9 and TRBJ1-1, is DSGVTQTPKHLITATGQRVTLRCSPRSGDLSVYWYQQSLDQGLQFLIQYYNGEERAKGNILERFSAQQFPDLHSELNLSSLELGDSALYFCASSLYRDGVEAFFGQGTRLTVV.

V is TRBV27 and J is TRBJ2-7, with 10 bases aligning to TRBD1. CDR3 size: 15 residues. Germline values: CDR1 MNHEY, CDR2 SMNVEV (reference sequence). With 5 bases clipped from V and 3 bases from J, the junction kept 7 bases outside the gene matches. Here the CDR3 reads CASSPRQGAGYEQYF. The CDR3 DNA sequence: TGTGCCAGCAGTCCTCGACAGGGGGCGGGCTACGAGCAGTACTTC.

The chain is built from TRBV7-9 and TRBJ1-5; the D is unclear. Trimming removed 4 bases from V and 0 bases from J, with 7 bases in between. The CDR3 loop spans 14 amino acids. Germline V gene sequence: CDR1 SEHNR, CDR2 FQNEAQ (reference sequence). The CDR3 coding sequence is TGTGCCAGCAGCTCAGATACTAGCAATCAGCCCCAGCATTTT. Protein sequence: CASSSDTSNQPQHF.

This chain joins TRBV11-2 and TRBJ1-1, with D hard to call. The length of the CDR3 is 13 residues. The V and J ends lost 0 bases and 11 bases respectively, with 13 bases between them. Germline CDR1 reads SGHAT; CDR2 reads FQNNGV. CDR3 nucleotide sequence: TGTGCCAGCAGCTTAGATCTGGGTTTTGGGGCTTTCTTT. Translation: CASSLDLGFGAFF.

CDR3 nucleotides: TGTGCCAGTAGTATAGGCCCCGGACAGGGGGCCGGGGCCAACGTCCTGACTTTC. The encoded protein is CASSIGPGQGAGANVLTF. V gene TRBV19 combines with J gene TRBJ2-6, with 11 bases lining up with TRBD1. CDR3 length equals 18 residues. Germline CDR1 and CDR2: LNHDA and SQIVND (reference sequence). V was pared by 1 base and J by 4 bases, with 6 bases of the junction left unmatched.

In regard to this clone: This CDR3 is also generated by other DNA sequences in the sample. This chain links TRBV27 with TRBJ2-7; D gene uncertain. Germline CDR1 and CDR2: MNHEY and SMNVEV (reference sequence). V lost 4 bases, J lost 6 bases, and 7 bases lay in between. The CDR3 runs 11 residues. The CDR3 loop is CASSSLGEQYF. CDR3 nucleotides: TGTGCCAGCAGTTCCCTCGGCGAGCAGTACTTC.

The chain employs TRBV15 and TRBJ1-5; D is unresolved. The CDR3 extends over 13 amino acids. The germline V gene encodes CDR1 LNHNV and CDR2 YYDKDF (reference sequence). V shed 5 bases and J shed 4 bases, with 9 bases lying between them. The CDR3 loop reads CATSAQWNQPQHF. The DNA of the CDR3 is TGTGCCACCAGCGCCCAGTGGAATCAGCCCCAGCATTTT.

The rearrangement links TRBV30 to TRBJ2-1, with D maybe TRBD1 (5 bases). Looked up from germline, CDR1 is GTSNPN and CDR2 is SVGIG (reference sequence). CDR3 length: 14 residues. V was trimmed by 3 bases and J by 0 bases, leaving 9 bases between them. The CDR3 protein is CAWRGVSSYNEQFF. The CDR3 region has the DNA TGTGCCTGGAGAGGGGTTAGCTCCTACAATGAGCAGTTCTTC. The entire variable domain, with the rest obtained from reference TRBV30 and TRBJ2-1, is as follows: SQTIHQWPATLVQPVGSPLSLECTVEGTSNPNLYWYRQAAGRGLQLLFYSVGIGQISSEVPQNLSASRPQDRQFILSSKKLLLSDSGFYLCAWRGVSSYNEQFFGPGTRLTVL.

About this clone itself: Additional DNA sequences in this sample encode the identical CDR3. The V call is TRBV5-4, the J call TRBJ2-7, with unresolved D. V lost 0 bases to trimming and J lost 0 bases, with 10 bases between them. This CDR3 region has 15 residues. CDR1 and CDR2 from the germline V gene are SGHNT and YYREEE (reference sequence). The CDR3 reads CASSLVGRSSYEQYF. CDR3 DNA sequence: TGTGCCAGCAGCTTGGTCGGACGGAGCTCCTACGAGCAGTACTTC. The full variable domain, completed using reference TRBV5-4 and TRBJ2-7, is ETGVTQSPTHLIKTRGQQVTLRCSSQSGHNTVSWYQQALGQGPQFIFQYYREEENGRGNFPPRFSGLQFPNYSSELNVNALELDDSALYLCASSLVGRSSYEQYFGPGTRLTVT.

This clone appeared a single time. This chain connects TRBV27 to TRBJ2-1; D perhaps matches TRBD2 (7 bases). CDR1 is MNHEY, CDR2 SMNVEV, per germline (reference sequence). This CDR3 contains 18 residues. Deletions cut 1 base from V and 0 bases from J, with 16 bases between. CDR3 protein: CASSLWGGGASSYNEQFF. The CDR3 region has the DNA TGTGCCAGCAGTTTATGGGGAGGGGGGGCGTCCTCCTACAATGAGCAGTTCTTC.

The CDR3 nucleotides are TGTGCCAGCAGTTTTTTGACGTCGGCCGAGACCCAGTACTTC. This translates into CASSFLTSAETQYF. J is TRBJ2-5 and V is TRBV28; D remains ambiguous. Per germline, CDR1 MDHEN and CDR2 SYDVKM. This CDR3 spans 14 amino acids. Trimming shortened V by 3 bases and J by 5 bases, and 13 bases separated the two germline ends.

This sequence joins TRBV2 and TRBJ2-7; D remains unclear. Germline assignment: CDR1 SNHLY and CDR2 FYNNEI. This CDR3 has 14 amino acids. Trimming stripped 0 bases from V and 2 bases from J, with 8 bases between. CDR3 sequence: CASSEALKTYEQYF. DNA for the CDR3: TGTGCCAGCAGTGAAGCGCTTAAGACCTACGAGCAGTACTTC.

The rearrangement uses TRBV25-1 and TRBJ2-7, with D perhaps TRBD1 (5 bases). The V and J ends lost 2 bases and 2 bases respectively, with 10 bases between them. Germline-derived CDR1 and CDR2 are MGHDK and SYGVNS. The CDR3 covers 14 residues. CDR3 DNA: TGTGCCAGCAGTGAAAGGGGTCCTGCCTACGAGCAGTACTTC. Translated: CASSERGPAYEQYF.

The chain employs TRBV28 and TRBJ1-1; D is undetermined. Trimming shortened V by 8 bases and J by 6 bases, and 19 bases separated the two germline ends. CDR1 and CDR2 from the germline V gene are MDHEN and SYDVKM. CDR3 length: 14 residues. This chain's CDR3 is CASSDYTRVAEAFF. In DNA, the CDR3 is TGTGCCAGCTCCGATTACACCCGGGTAGCTGAAGCTTTCTTT.

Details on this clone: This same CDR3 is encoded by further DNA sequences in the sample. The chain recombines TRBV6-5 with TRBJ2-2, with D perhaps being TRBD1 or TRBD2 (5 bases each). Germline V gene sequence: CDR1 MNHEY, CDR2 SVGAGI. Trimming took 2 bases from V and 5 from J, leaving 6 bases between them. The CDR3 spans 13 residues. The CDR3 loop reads CASSYGGTGELFF. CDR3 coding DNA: TGTGCCAGCAGTTACGGGGGTACCGGGGAGCTGTTTTTT.

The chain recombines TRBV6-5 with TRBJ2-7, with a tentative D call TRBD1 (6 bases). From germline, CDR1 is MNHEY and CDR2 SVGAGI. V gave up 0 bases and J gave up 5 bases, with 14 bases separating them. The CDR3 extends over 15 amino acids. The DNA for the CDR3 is TGTGCCAGCAGTTACTCGAGGACAGTACGGGACGAGCAGTACTTC. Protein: CASSYSRTVRDEQYF.

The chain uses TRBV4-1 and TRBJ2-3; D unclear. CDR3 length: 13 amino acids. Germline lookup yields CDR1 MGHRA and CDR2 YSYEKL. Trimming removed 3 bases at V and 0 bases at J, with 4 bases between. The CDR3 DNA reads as TGCGCCAGCAGCCAGCACAGCACAGATACGCAGTATTTT. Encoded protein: CASSQHSTDTQYF.

CDR3 sequence: CASSLRNRVLEKLFF. The DNA for the CDR3 is TGTGCCAGCAGCCTACGAAACAGGGTCTTGGAAAAACTGTTTTTT. The chain couples TRBV11-2 to TRBJ1-4; tentative D call: TRBD1 (6 bases). The germline gives CDR1 SGHAT, CDR2 FQNNGV. V lost 5 bases to trimming and J lost 8 bases, with 18 bases between them. The CDR3 totals 15 residues.

The CDR3 sequence: CASSLGQGYVADAQIGNTIYF. The CDR3 bases are TGTGCCAGCAGTCTCGGACAGGGATATGTCGCGGACGCTCAGATCGGAAACACCATATATTTT. The rearrangement links TRBV28 to TRBJ1-3, with 8 bases identical to TRBD1. CDR3 length: 21 amino acids. V shed 5 bases and J 4 bases; nucleotides not matched to a gene: 25. Germline CDR1 and CDR2: MDHEN and SYDVKM.

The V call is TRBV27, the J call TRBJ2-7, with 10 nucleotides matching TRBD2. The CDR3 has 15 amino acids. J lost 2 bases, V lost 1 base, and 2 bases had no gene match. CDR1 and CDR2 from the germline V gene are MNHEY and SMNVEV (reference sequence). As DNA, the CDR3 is TGTGCCAGCAGTTTATGGACTAGCGGTCCCTACGAGCAGTACTTC. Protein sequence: CASSLWTSGPYEQYF.

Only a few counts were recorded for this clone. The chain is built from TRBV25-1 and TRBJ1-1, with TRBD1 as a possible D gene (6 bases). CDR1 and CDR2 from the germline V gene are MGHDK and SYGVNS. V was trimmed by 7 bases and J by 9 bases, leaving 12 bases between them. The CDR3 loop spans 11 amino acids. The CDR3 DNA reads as TGTGCCAGCATACGGGGGGCTAAAGCTTTCTTT. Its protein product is CASIRGAKAFF.

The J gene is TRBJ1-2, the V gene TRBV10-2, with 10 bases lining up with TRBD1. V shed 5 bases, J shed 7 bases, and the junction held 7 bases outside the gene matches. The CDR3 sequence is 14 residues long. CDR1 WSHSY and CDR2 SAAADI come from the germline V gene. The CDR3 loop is CASSMTGGAPGYTF. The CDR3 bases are TGCGCCAGCAGTATGACAGGGGGCGCGCCTGGCTACACCTTC.

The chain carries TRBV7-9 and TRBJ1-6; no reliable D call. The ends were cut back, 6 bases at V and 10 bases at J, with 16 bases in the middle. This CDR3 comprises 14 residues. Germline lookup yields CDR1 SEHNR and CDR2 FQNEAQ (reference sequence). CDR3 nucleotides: TGTGCCAGCAGAAATTGGGCCCTGCCCTCACCCCTCCACTTT. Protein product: CASRNWALPSPLHF.

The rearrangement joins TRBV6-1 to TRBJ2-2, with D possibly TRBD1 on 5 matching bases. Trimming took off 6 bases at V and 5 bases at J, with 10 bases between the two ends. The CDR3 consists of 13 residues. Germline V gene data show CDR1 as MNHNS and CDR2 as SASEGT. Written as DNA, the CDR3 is TGTGCCAGCAGACCCCAGGGAACCGGGGAGCTGTTTTTT. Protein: CASRPQGTGELFF.